This T cell receptor beta chain was retrieved from a study of T cells in Graves' hyperthyroidism and ophthalmopathy. General study results and limits: Most thyroid clonotypes with frequency above 0.001 were detected in blood.

RNA transcripts provided the source from which TCR beta CDR3 regions were amplified. Carried out on the TCR CDR3, a first-round RT-PCR used the HTBI primer set. MiXCR was run by TCRdb on the multiplex PCR reads, yielding one entry per CDR3 protein. The sample comprises under 650,000 distinct CDR3 sequences, 15% to 20% of which are singletons, and 3% to 4.5% rests with the top ten. It was approximately 9.7 ml of fresh peripheral blood that supplied the PBMCs. Trimming removed 0 bases at V and 6 bases at J, with 12 bases between. Per germline, CDR1 MDHEN and CDR2 SYDVKM. The CDR3 consists of 14 residues. This clonotype was seen ten or more times. What it binds is not known.

What was sequenced was blood. The genes are TRBV28 and TRBJ2-7; the D gene is possibly TRBD1 (5 bases). This TCR derives from a woman aged 25 to 39 with Graves' hyperthyroidism. The CDR3 protein is CASSLWQGNGEQYF. As DNA, the CDR3 is TGTGCCAGCAGTTTATGGCAGGGCAACGGCGAGCAGTACTTC. The whole variable domain, remainder taken from reference TRBV28 and TRBJ2-7, is DVKVTQSSRYLVKRTGEKVFLECVQDMDHENMFWYRQDPGLGLRLIYFSYDVKMKEKGDIPEGYSVSREKKERFSLILESASTNQTSMYLCASSLWQGNGEQYFGPGTRLTVT.